This T cell receptor beta chain is drawn from a study of T-cell reconstitution after alpha-beta-depleted transplantation in children. TCRbeta library preparation incorporated unique molecular identifiers. TCRdb reprocessed the PCR reads with MiXCR, giving one entry per CDR3 protein. The repertoire holds some 400,000 distinct CDR3 sequences, with roughly 22% as singletons. This clonotype occurred a few times. Trimming removed 4 bases at V and 4 bases at J, with 15 bases between. Germline assignment: CDR1 SGDLS and CDR2 YYNGEE. CDR3 length: 15 residues. The V and J genes are TRBV9 and TRBJ2-1; D gene unclear. The sequenced sample was PBMCs from the stem cell graft donor, obtained from the stem cell graft. The source is a human donor who donated a stem cell graft to a child with acute myeloid leukemia. This chain's CDR3 is CASSPSYRRYNEQFF. DNA for the CDR3: TGTGCCAGCAGCCCTTCCTATCGCCGATACAATGAGCAGTTCTTC.